This TCR beta chain was captured by sequencing in a study of OX40 agonist ivuxolimab in advanced cancers. Here immunoSEQ multiplex PCR was the method, and the copy in TCRdb shows in-frame clones only, minus some. The sample has approximately 81,000 clones, approximately 90% seen once. CDR1 MNHNS and CDR2 SASEGT come from the germline V gene. V was cut by 10 bases and J by 7 bases, with 7 bases left in between. The CDR3 is 9 residues long. The sample in question was CD4+ or CD8+ T cells sorted from blood, obtained in a trial of the OX40 agonist ivuxolimab. The receptor was isolated from an adult with an advanced solid tumor such as melanoma, head and neck, liver or kidney cancer. The V gene is TRBV6-1, the J gene TRBJ1-1; no firm D call. The CDR3: CATHSEAFF. In nucleotides, the CDR3 is TGTGCCACCCACAGTGAAGCTTTCTTT.